Listed below are T cell receptor beta chains from one sample, sequenced in a study of CD8+ T cells in alopecia areata. Data came from immunoSEQ multiplex PCR; TCRdb stores just in-frame clones and leaves some out. Of about 180,000 clones in the sample, approximately 55% were seen once. The sample was CD8+ T cells sorted from blood, taken at week 24, from a patient treated with tofacitinib. All receptors come from a human donor with alopecia areata. CDR3s include the opening cysteine and the closing phenylalanine or tryptophan. The D gene is left open where the match is weak. The size entry is marked missing in some rows and otherwise reads once, few, many or a size class.

j_gene: TRBJ1-4
abundance: .
d_gene: TRBD1
v_gene: TRBV5-4
CDR3aa: CASSLTGGPEELFF
CDR3nt: TGTGCCAGCAGCCTAACAGGGGGCCCTGAGGAACTGTTTTTT

j_gene: TRBJ2-1
abundance: few
d_gene: .
v_gene: TRBV30
CDR3aa: CAWSGVGNEQFF
CDR3nt: TGTGCCTGGAGTGGAGTCGGGAATGAGCAGTTCTTC

j_gene: TRBJ2-7
abundance: .
d_gene: .
v_gene: TRBV29-1
CDR3aa: CSVENRAEQYF
CDR3nt: TGCAGCGTTGAAAACCGGGCCGAGCAGTACTTC

j_gene: TRBJ2-3
abundance: .
d_gene: .
v_gene: TRBV29-1
CDR3aa: CSVNIAEISTDTQYF
CDR3nt: TGCAGCGTAAACATAGCGGAGATTAGCACAGATACGCAGTATTTT

j_gene: TRBJ1-1
abundance: .
d_gene: .
v_gene: TRBV27
CDR3aa: CASIGQLDTEAFF
CDR3nt: TGTGCCAGCATAGGACAGTTGGACACTGAAGCTTTCTTT

j_gene: TRBJ2-1
abundance: .
d_gene: TRBD1
v_gene: TRBV4-1
CDR3aa: CASSQGTAEFF
CDR3nt: TGCGCCAGCAGCCAGGGGACAGCGGAGTTCTTC

j_gene: TRBJ1-1
abundance: .
d_gene: .
v_gene: TRBV14
CDR3aa: CASSLGQKTEAFF
CDR3nt: TGTGCCAGCAGCCTTGGACAGAAAACTGAAGCTTTCTTT

j_gene: TRBJ2-3
abundance: .
d_gene: .
v_gene: TRBV4-1
CDR3aa: CASSPGAGSTDTQYF
CDR3nt: TGCGCCAGCAGCCCCGGGGCAGGGAGCACAGATACGCAGTATTTT

j_gene: TRBJ2-7
abundance: .
d_gene: .
v_gene: TRBV7-9
CDR3aa: CASSLAVYEQYF
CDR3nt: TGTGCCAGCAGCTTAGCGGTCTACGAGCAGTACTTC

j_gene: TRBJ1-1
abundance: few
d_gene: .
v_gene: TRBV30
CDR3aa: CAWSVLQNTEAFF
CDR3nt: TGTGCCTGGAGTGTACTCCAGAACACTGAAGCTTTCTTT

j_gene: TRBJ2-3
abundance: .
d_gene: .
v_gene: TRBV6-5
CDR3aa: CASRIGTDTQYF
CDR3nt: TGTGCCAGCAGAATTGGCACAGATACGCAGTATTTT

j_gene: TRBJ2-7
abundance: once
d_gene: TRBD2
v_gene: TRBV30
CDR3aa: CAWSAGTSGDYEQYF
CDR3nt: TGTGCCTGGAGCGCCGGGACTAGCGGGGACTACGAGCAGTACTTC

j_gene: TRBJ2-3
abundance: few
d_gene: .
v_gene: TRBV7-2
CDR3aa: CASLHTQYF
CDR3nt: TGTGCCAGCTTGCATACGCAGTATTTT

j_gene: TRBJ1-1
abundance: .
d_gene: .
v_gene: TRBV21-1
CDR3aa: CASPRQAPTEAFF
CDR3nt: TGTGCCAGCCCGCGACAGGCTCCCACTGAAGCTTTCTTT

j_gene: TRBJ2-7
abundance: .
d_gene: .
v_gene: TRBV4-1
CDR3aa: CASSQEAWYEQYF
CDR3nt: TGCGCCAGCAGCCAAGAAGCTTGGTACGAGCAGTACTTC

j_gene: TRBJ2-1
abundance: few
d_gene: TRBD2
v_gene: TRBV7-9
CDR3aa: CASSPTSGGRNEQFF
CDR3nt: TGTGCCAGCAGCCCCACTAGCGGGGGGAGGAATGAGCAGTTCTTC

j_gene: TRBJ1-1
abundance: .
d_gene: .
v_gene: TRBV14
CDR3aa: CASSQETGLTEAFF
CDR3nt: TGTGCCAGCAGCCAAGAAACAGGGTTAACTGAAGCTTTCTTT

j_gene: TRBJ2-4
abundance: few
d_gene: TRBD2
v_gene: TRBV11-2
CDR3aa: CASSSRGRENIQYF
CDR3nt: TGTGCCAGCAGCTCGCGGGGGAGGGAAAACATTCAGTACTTC

j_gene: TRBJ2-1
abundance: few
d_gene: TRBD1
v_gene: TRBV29-1
CDR3aa: CSVQTGSSYNEQFF
CDR3nt: TGCAGCGTCCAGACAGGGAGCTCCTACAATGAGCAGTTCTTC

j_gene: TRBJ2-7
abundance: .
d_gene: .
v_gene: TRBV4-3
CDR3aa: CASSQENRGGHEQYF
CDR3nt: TGCGCCAGCAGCCAAGAAAACAGGGGGGGCCACGAGCAGTACTTC

j_gene: TRBJ1-1
abundance: few
d_gene: TRBD1
v_gene: TRBV27
CDR3aa: CASSLRQGYTEAFF
CDR3nt: TGTGCCAGCAGTTTACGACAGGGATACACTGAAGCTTTCTTT

j_gene: TRBJ2-7
abundance: .
d_gene: TRBD1
v_gene: TRBV7-9
CDR3aa: CASSQDRDEQYF
CDR3nt: TGTGCCAGCAGCCAGGACAGGGATGAGCAGTACTTC

j_gene: TRBJ1-2
abundance: few
d_gene: TRBD1
v_gene: TRBV29-1
CDR3aa: CSALQGGVYYGYTF
CDR3nt: TGCAGCGCCCTCCAGGGGGGCGTATACTATGGCTACACCTTC

j_gene: TRBJ2-5
abundance: .
d_gene: .
v_gene: TRBV30
CDR3aa: CAWSEVVETQYF
CDR3nt: TGTGCCTGGAGTGAAGTTGTGGAGACCCAGTACTTC

j_gene: TRBJ1-6
abundance: once
d_gene: .
v_gene: TRBV9
CDR3aa: CASSVYGSSYNSPLHF
CDR3nt: TGTGCCAGCAGCGTTTACGGGAGCTCCTATAATTCACCCCTCCACTTT

j_gene: TRBJ1-6
abundance: .
d_gene: .
v_gene: TRBV4-3
CDR3aa: CASSQAEGTGNSPLHF
CDR3nt: TGCGCCAGCAGCCAAGCTGAGGGTACGGGTAATTCACCCCTCCACTTT

j_gene: TRBJ2-3
abundance: .
d_gene: TRBD2
v_gene: TRBV7-9
CDR3aa: CASSLAAGGTDTQYF
CDR3nt: TGTGCCAGCAGCTTAGCGGCGGGGGGCACAGATACGCAGTATTTT

j_gene: TRBJ1-1
abundance: .
d_gene: .
v_gene: TRBV27
CDR3aa: CASSSAPVGTEAFF
CDR3nt: TGTGCCAGCAGCTCCGCCCCAGTTGGGACTGAAGCTTTCTTT

j_gene: TRBJ2-3
abundance: many
d_gene: TRBD1
v_gene: TRBV27
CDR3aa: CASSPTGVTQYF
CDR3nt: TGTGCCAGCAGTCCCACAGGGGTAACGCAGTATTTT

j_gene: TRBJ1-2
abundance: .
d_gene: TRBD1
v_gene: TRBV5-1
CDR3aa: CASRAGQWYGYTF
CDR3nt: TGCGCCAGCAGGGCGGGACAGTGGTATGGCTACACCTTC

j_gene: TRBJ1-2
abundance: .
d_gene: .
v_gene: TRBV9
CDR3aa: CASSGRQDYGYTF
CDR3nt: TGTGCCAGCAGCGGGAGACAGGACTATGGCTACACCTTC

j_gene: TRBJ2-1
abundance: .
d_gene: TRBD2
v_gene: TRBV13
CDR3aa: CASSVASGLATYNEQFF
CDR3nt: TGTGCCAGCAGCGTGGCCTCTGGACTAGCGACTTACAATGAGCAGTTCTTC

j_gene: TRBJ1-2
abundance: .
d_gene: .
v_gene: TRBV29-1
CDR3aa: CSVEGAGTGTHYGYTF
CDR3nt: TGCAGCGTTGAAGGGGCCGGGACCGGGACGCACTATGGCTACACCTTC

j_gene: TRBJ1-5
abundance: few
d_gene: .
v_gene: TRBV19
CDR3aa: CASEINSNQPQHF
CDR3nt: TGTGCCTCCGAGATAAATAGCAATCAGCCCCAGCATTTT

j_gene: TRBJ1-2
abundance: few
d_gene: TRBD1
v_gene: TRBV6-6
CDR3aa: CASMSDREQGYGYTF
CDR3nt: TGTGCCAGCATGTCGGACAGGGAACAGGGGTATGGCTACACCTTC

j_gene: TRBJ1-1
abundance: .
d_gene: TRBD1
v_gene: TRBV11-2
CDR3aa: CASSTGQAQAFF
CDR3nt: TGTGCCAGCAGCACCGGACAGGCCCAAGCTTTCTTT

j_gene: TRBJ1-1
abundance: .
d_gene: .
v_gene: TRBV6-5
CDR3aa: CASSSGPNTEAFF
CDR3nt: TGTGCCAGCAGTTCAGGACCGAACACTGAAGCTTTCTTT

j_gene: TRBJ2-7
abundance: .
d_gene: .
v_gene: TRBV28
CDR3aa: CASSPGREQYF
CDR3nt: TGTGCCAGCAGTCCTGGCCGCGAGCAGTACTTC

j_gene: TRBJ1-2
abundance: .
d_gene: .
v_gene: TRBV29-1
CDR3aa: CSVGRTANYGYTF
CDR3nt: TGCAGCGTTGGAAGGACAGCCAACTATGGCTACACCTTC

j_gene: TRBJ1-2
abundance: .
d_gene: .
v_gene: TRBV4-3
CDR3aa: CASSQDRGPGDGYTF
CDR3nt: TGCGCCAGCAGCCAAGACCGGGGTCCAGGGGATGGCTACACCTTC